The subject of this entry is one TCR beta chain. Its antigen is unknown. The method was immunoSEQ multiplex PCR; TCRdb's version includes in-frame clones alone and lacks a portion of them. The top ten clones hold around 8.5% of a sample with approximately 85,000 clones, around 85% of them seen once. The CDR3 extends over 14 amino acids. The junction had 3 bases not matched to a gene; V was cut back by 3 bases and J by 6 bases. CDR1 is KGHSH and CDR2 is LQKENI in the germline V gene. Time point defined: after dendritic cell vaccination, including at tumor progression/relapse. PBMC sampling occurred before vaccination, two weeks after the third dose, and at progression. These data are taken from a study of glioma-infiltrating T cells after dendritic cell vaccination. Study context: Patients received three intradermal dendritic cell vaccine injections at biweekly intervals. Study-level results: Higher pretreatment TIL content predicted longer progression-free time and survival.

V is TRBV18 and J is TRBJ2-2; 8 bases are a match to TRBD2. Sequencing was performed on blood, taken after dendritic cell vaccination. This receptor was obtained from a human donor with glioblastoma. CDR3 bases: TGTGCCAGCTCACCGGGACTAGATTCCGGGGAGCTGTTTTTT. Protein product: CASSPGLDSGELFF.